Below, 15 T cell receptor beta chains from the same sample are listed, as sequenced in a study of T cell responses to AZD1222 COVID-19 vaccine. TCRdb's table, derived via immunoSEQ multiplex PCR, lists solely in-frame clones and lacks some. Here the sample spans about 160,000 clones, over 75% being singletons. The material sequenced was peripheral blood, taken on day 0 of AZD1222 vaccination. These receptors all come from an adult in good health.

V usage is TRBV6-4 and J usage is TRBJ2-1; no clear D. The CDR3 has 14 residues. Germline V lookup: CDR1 MRHNA, CDR2 SNTAGT. V lost 9 bases to trimming and J lost 0 bases, with 12 bases between them. The CDR3 spells CARKNFTSYNEQFF. CDR3 bases: TGTGCCAGGAAGAACTTTACCTCCTACAATGAGCAGTTCTTC.

This clone was seen once. The chain carries TRBV7-8 and TRBJ2-7, with a weak D call TRBD1 (5 bases). V lost 4 bases, J lost 5 bases, and 15 bases lay in between. Germline V lookup: CDR1 SGHVS, CDR2 FQNEAQ. The CDR3 totals 14 residues. Here the CDR3 reads CASSYLGQVNEQYF. In DNA form, the CDR3 reads TGTGCCAGCAGCTACCTCGGACAAGTCAACGAGCAGTACTTC.

CDR3 nucleotide sequence: TGCGCCAGCAGCTTGCCCCGACCACTAAATAATTCACCCCTCCACTTT. It encodes CASSLPRPLNNSPLHF. The rearrangement joins TRBV5-1 to TRBJ1-6, with D hard to call. Germline V CDR1 and CDR2: SGHRS, YFSETQ. Trimming took 1 base from V and 5 from J, leaving 13 bases between them. The CDR3 contains 16 residues.

The chain recombines TRBV4-1 with TRBJ2-3; D gene uncertain. The CDR3 length is 15 residues. The V gene lost 0 bases and the J gene lost 4 bases, with 11 bases spanning the gap. Germline-derived CDR1 and CDR2 are MGHRA and YSYEKL. Here the CDR3 reads CASSQDLRPPDTQYF. DNA of the CDR3: TGCGCCAGCAGCCAAGATCTTCGCCCACCAGATACGCAGTATTTT.

The chain combines TRBV19 with TRBJ2-7; 9 bases agree with TRBD2. Germline values: CDR1 LNHDA, CDR2 SQIVND (reference sequence). The CDR3 runs to 16 residues. Trimming removed 3 bases from V and 5 bases from J; junction bases left unmatched: 11. CDR3 sequence (DNA): TGTGCCAGTAGTATTCACAGCGGGGGGCCCGGGGACGAGCAGTACTTC. Protein: CASSIHSGGPGDEQYF.

This chain uses TRBV7-3 with TRBJ2-7; the D is unclear. Germline V gene data show CDR1 as SGHTA and CDR2 as FQGTGA. This CDR3 region has 13 residues. The V gene lost 1 base and the J gene lost 7 bases, with 11 bases spanning the gap. The CDR3 nucleotides read TGTGCCAGCAGCTTAAGGGTAGCTGGAGAGCAGTACTTC. Protein sequence: CASSLRVAGEQYF.

The table lists this clone with a few counts. The chain employs TRBV6-5 and TRBJ1-3; perhaps TRBD1 as D (5 bases). Germline lookup yields CDR1 MNHEY and CDR2 SVGAGI. Deletions cut 0 bases from V and 4 bases from J, with 13 bases between. CDR3 length equals 16 residues. The CDR3 sequence: CASSYSRQGPGNTIYF. The CDR3 DNA is TGTGCCAGCAGTTACTCGAGGCAGGGACCAGGAAACACCATATATTTT.

The rearrangement joins TRBV28 to TRBJ2-1; D is unclear. Trimming pared 3 bases from V and 5 bases from J, leaving 11 bases between. The CDR3 consists of 14 residues. Germline CDR1 is MDHEN and CDR2 is SYDVKM. CDR3 region: CASSFTGPNNEQFF. In nucleotides, the CDR3 is TGTGCCAGCAGTTTTACGGGTCCAAACAATGAGCAGTTCTTC.

The V and J genes are TRBV6-4 and TRBJ2-1; D unclear. V shed 8 bases and J shed 2 bases, with 10 bases lying between them. Germline CDR1 MRHNA, CDR2 SNTAGT. The CDR3 has 13 residues. CDR3 DNA sequence: TGTGCCAGCTCGCTGGGCGCCTACAATGAGCAGTTCTTC. Protein: CASSLGAYNEQFF.

This clone was counted once. The J gene is TRBJ1-1, the V gene TRBV3-1 (or the pseudogene TRBV3-2); D is unclear. Trimming stripped 5 bases from V and 5 bases from J, with 9 bases between. The CDR3 loop spans 12 amino acids. Germline lookup yields CDR1 LGHDT and CDR2 YNNKEL (reference sequence). The DNA of the CDR3 is TGTGCCAGCAGCTGGGATTGGACTGAAGCTTTCTTT. The encoded protein is CASSWDWTEAFF.

This clone has more than one count but fewer than ten. The chain is built from TRBV7-9 and TRBJ2-7, with 7 bases matching TRBD1. V was clipped by 5 bases and J by 4 bases; unmatched bases: 5. CDR1 and CDR2 from the germline V gene are SEHNR and FQNEAQ (reference sequence). The CDR3 consists of 13 residues. The CDR3: CASSRDREYEQYF. For the CDR3, the DNA is TGTGCCAGCAGCCGGGACAGAGAATACGAGCAGTACTTC.

The V call is TRBV7-3, the J call TRBJ2-5, with a tentative D call TRBD2 (6 bases). The V and J ends lost 1 base and 2 bases respectively, with 14 bases between them. Germline assignment: CDR1 SGHTA and CDR2 FQGTGA. The CDR3 has 16 residues. The CDR3 region is CASSLRPGVSQETQYF. The CDR3 bases are TGTGCCAGCAGCTTAAGACCGGGGGTATCTCAAGAGACCCAGTACTTC.

This sequence joins TRBV19 and TRBJ2-1, with 9 nucleotides matching TRBD2. V lost 1 base to trimming and J lost 7 bases; unmatched junction nucleotides: 8. Per germline, CDR1 LNHDA and CDR2 SQIVND (reference sequence). This CDR3 has 16 residues. This chain's CDR3 is CASSIAASGVFNEQFF. The CDR3 DNA sequence: TGTGCCAGTAGTATAGCGGCTAGCGGGGTATTTAATGAGCAGTTCTTC.

The chain combines TRBV11-3 with TRBJ2-1; 14 nucleotides agree with TRBD2. Germline CDR1 and CDR2: SGHNT and YENEEA. The CDR3 is 15 residues long. J was trimmed by 12 bases and V by 5 bases; bases with no gene match: 9. CDR3 nucleotides: TGTGCCAGCAGCCCCCGGACTAGCGGGGGGCTGGTGCAGTTCTTC. It yields the protein CASSPRTSGGLVQFF.

The chain is built from TRBV5-1 and TRBJ1-2; TRBD1 agrees at 7 bases. V was pared by 5 bases and J by 8 bases, with 9 bases of the junction left unmatched. The CDR3 spans 13 residues. CDR1 is SGHRS, CDR2 YFSETQ, per germline. The CDR3 reads CASRQQGRRGYTF. The CDR3 DNA follows: TGCGCCAGCAGGCAACAGGGGCGGAGGGGCTACACCTTC.